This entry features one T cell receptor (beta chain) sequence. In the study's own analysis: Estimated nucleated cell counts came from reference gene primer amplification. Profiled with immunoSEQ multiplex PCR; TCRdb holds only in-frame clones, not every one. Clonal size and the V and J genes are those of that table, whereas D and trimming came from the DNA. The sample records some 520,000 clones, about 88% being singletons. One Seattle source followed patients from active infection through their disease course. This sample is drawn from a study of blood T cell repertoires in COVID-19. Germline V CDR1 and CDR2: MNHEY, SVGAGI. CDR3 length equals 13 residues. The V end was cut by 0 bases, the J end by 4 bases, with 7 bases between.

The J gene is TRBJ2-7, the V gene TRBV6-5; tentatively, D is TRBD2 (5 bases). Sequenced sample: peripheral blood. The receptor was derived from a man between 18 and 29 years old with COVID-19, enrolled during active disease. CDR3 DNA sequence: TGTGCCAGCAGTTACTCGAGGGTTTACGAGCAGTACTTC. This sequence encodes CASSYSRVYEQYF.